This T cell receptor (beta chain) was sequenced during a study of cytomegalovirus exposure and HLA in healthy donors. In regard to this clone: Antigen unknown.

Study conclusions and caveats: By a later analysis, the bulk of CMV-associated TCR beta chains appeared HLA-restricted. Accounts indicate the classifier identified cytomegalovirus status with strong specificity and sensitivity.

The CDR3 has 21 amino acids. Germline CDR1 is SGDLS and CDR2 is YYNGEE. The V end was cut by 2 bases, the J end by 0 bases, with 27 bases between. The PCR was carried out with 60 Vbeta primers and 13 Jbeta primers. Here immunoSEQ multiplex PCR was the method, and the copy in TCRdb shows in-frame clones only, minus some. Of about 130,000 clones listed, about 74% are singletons. The material sequenced was PBMCs. V and J are TRBV9 and TRBJ2-1; D possibly corresponds to TRBD2 (5 bases). This TCR was recovered from a man aged 18-30 years in good health and CMV-seropositive. The CDR3 bases are TGTGCCAGCAGCGTCGAATCGGGGTGGCGAATCCTCATTAACTCCTACAATGAGCAGTTCTTC. The encoded protein is CASSVESGWRILINSYNEQFF.